These 8 T cell receptor beta chains were sequenced from one sample in a study of blood T cells in healthy people across ages. Alongside a J-beta primer mix, a sample-barcoded 5' primer served in a second PCR lasting 7 to 11 cycles. MiXCR, applied by TCRdb to the 5' RACE reads, yields one record per CDR3 protein. Of more than 600,000 distinct CDR3 sequences in the sample, 20% to 25% were seen once. This sample also belongs to another study, concerning T cells of mothers and their children.

Input material: blood. The receptor source for this set is a boy between 10 and 17 years old in good health.

The J gene is TRBJ1-5, the V gene TRBV10-3, with D unclear. V was trimmed by 3 bases and J by 0 bases, leaving 6 bases between them. The CDR3 is 14 amino acids. The germline V gene encodes CDR1 ENHRY and CDR2 SYGVKD. CDR3 residues: CAISDSYSNQPQHF. In nucleotides, the CDR3 is TGTGCCATCAGTGACAGCTATAGCAATCAGCCCCAGCATTTT.

CDR3 amino acids: CASSKRQGERTDTQYF. CDR3 nucleotide sequence: TGTGCCAGCAGCAAAAGGCAGGGGGAGAGAACAGATACGCAGTATTTT. J is TRBJ2-3 and V is TRBV21-1; the table's D call, TRBD1, has no DNA check behind it. TRBV21-1 is assigned pseudogene status. The CDR3 consists of 16 residues.

There are a few counts of this clonotype. The chain links TRBV20-1 to TRBJ2-3; D unresolved. Trimming took off 3 bases at V and 0 bases at J, with 4 bases between the two ends. From germline, CDR1 is DFQATT and CDR2 SNEGSKA (reference sequence). CDR3 length equals 12 residues. CDR3 in amino acids: CSASGSTDTQYF. DNA of the CDR3: TGCAGTGCTAGCGGTAGCACAGATACGCAGTATTTT.

This sequence joins TRBV2 and TRBJ1-1, with no clear D. Germline V gives CDR1 SNHLY, CDR2 FYNNEI. This CDR3 has 14 amino acids. V was trimmed by 7 bases and J by 2 bases, leaving 14 bases between them. The CDR3 sequence is CASTRSLLNTEAFF. The CDR3 DNA reads as TGTGCCAGCACAAGGTCCCTCTTAAACACTGAAGCTTTCTTT. Supplemented by reference TRBV2 and TRBJ1-1, the full variable domain reads EPEVTQTPSHQVTQMGQEVILRCVPISNHLYFYWYRQILGQKVEFLVSFYNNEISEKSEIFDDQFSVERPDGSNFTLKIRSTKLEDSAMYFCASTRSLLNTEAFFGQGTRLTVV.

The chain is built from TRBV13 and TRBJ2-7, with a tentative D call TRBD1 (6 bases). V lost 7 bases, J lost 6 bases, and 16 bases lay in between. The CDR3 runs to 13 residues. Germline V CDR1 and CDR2: PRHDT, FYEKMQ (reference sequence). For the CDR3, the DNA is TGTGCCAGCAACGGGCAGGGGATGGGCGAGCAGTACTTC. Its translation: CASNGQGMGEQYF.

This clonotype was seen a few times. This CDR3 is CASSSSDETQYF. The CDR3 nucleotides are TGTGCCAGCAGCTCGTCGGACGAGACCCAGTACTTC. The V gene is TRBV7-9, the J gene TRBJ2-5; D remains ambiguous. The CDR3 consists of 12 residues. Trimming left V 4 bases short and J 5 bases short, with 8 bases between. CDR1 is SEHNR and CDR2 is FQNEAQ in the germline V gene (reference sequence).

V usage is TRBV25-1 and J usage is TRBJ2-1; no definite D call. V was clipped by 3 bases and J by 2 bases, with 8 bases between them. The CDR3 contains 14 residues. Looked up from germline, CDR1 is MGHDK and CDR2 is SYGVNS. The CDR3: CASSDSQPYNEQFF. CDR3 coding DNA: TGTGCCAGCAGTGACAGCCAGCCCTACAATGAGCAGTTCTTC.

The table lists this clonotype with many counts. V gene TRBV12-3 or TRBV12-4 combines with J gene TRBJ2-5; D remains ambiguous. The ends were cut back, 6 bases at V and 0 bases at J, with 5 bases in the middle. CDR3 length equals 12 residues. CDR3 amino acids: CASSVYQETQYF. The CDR3, as DNA: TGTGCCAGCAGCGTATACCAAGAGACCCAGTACTTC.